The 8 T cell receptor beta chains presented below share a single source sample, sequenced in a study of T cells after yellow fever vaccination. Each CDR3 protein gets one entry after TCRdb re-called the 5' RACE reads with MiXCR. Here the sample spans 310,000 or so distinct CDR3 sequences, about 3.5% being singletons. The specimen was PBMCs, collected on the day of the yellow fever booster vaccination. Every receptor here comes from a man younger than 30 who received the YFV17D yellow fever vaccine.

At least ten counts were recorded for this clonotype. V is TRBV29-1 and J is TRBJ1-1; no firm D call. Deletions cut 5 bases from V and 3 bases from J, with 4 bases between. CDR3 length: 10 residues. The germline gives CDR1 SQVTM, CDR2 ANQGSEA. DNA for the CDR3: TGCAGCGTTCTTTACACTGAAGCTTTCTTT. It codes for CSVLYTEAFF.

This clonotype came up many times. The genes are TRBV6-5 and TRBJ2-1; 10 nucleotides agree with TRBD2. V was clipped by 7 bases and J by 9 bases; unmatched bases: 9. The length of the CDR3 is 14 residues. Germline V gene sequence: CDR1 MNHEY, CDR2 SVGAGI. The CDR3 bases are TGTGCCAGCACCCCACTAGCGGGGTTCCCTGAGCAGTTCTTC. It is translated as CASTPLAGFPEQFF.

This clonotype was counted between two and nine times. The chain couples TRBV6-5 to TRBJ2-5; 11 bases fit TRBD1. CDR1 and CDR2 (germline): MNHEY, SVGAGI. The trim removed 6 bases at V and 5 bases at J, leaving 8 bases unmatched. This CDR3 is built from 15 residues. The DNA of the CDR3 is TGTGCCAGCAGCTATGGACAGGGGGCCAAGGAGACCCAGTACTTC. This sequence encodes CASSYGQGAKETQYF.

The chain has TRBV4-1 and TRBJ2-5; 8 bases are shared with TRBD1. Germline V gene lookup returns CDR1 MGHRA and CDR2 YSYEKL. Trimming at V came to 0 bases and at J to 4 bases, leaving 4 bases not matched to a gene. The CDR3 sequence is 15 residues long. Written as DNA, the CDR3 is TGCGCCAGCAGCCAAGACCCCACAGGGGGAGAGACCCAGTACTTC. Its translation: CASSQDPTGGETQYF.

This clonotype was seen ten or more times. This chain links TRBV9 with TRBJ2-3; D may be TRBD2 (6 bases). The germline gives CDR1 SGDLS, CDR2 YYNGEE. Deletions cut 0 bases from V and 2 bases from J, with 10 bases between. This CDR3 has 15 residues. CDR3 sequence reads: CASSVDGGSTDTQYF. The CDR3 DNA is TGTGCCAGCAGCGTAGACGGGGGATCCACAGATACGCAGTATTTT.

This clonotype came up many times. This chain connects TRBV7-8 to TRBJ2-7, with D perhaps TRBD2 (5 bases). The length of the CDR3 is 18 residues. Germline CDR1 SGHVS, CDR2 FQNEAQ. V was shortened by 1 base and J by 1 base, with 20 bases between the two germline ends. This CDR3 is CASSLEAMGSGSSYEQYV. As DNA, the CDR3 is TGTGCCAGCAGCTTAGAGGCCATGGGATCGGGGTCTTCCTACGAGCAGTACGTC.

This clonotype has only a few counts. CDR3 region: CASSDSGGPSDEQFF. The CDR3 bases are TGCGCCAGCAGTGATAGCGGGGGCCCCTCGGATGAGCAGTTCTTC. The chain links TRBV10-1 to TRBJ2-1; TRBD2 matches 9 bases. V lost 3 bases, J lost 8 bases, and 8 bases stayed unmatched. This CDR3 is built from 15 residues. Germline V lookup: CDR1 WNHNN, CDR2 SYGVQD (reference sequence).

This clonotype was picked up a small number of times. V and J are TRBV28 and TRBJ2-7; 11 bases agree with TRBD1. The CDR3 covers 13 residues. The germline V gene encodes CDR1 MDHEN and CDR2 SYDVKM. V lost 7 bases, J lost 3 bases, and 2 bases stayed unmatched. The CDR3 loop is CASKGTGGYEQYV. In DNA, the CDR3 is TGTGCCAGCAAAGGGACAGGGGGCTACGAGCAGTACGTC.